The T cell receptor beta chain described here comes from a study of T cell responses to AZD1222 COVID-19 vaccine (dated by TCRdb to the early 2020s). Notes on the research overall: AZD1222 recipients with second doses at about 4 weeks or about 12 weeks were pooled, because spike-specific TCR depth and breadth did not differ between schedules. TCR sequencing covered some 240 trial participants: around 210 given two doses of AZD1222 and around 25 given two doses of MenACWY control vaccine. Enrollment into the trials was organized by age into subgroups of 18-55, 56-69 and 70-plus years, and those subgroups contained roughly 140, 27 and 60 TCR-sequenced participants, respectively. What the work shows at the level of the full study, not this receptor alone: After two AZD1222 doses, both the breadth and the depth of spike-specific TCRs were significantly higher than at day 0 and than in MenACWY recipients. Because no day 14 peak-response samples were available, the repertoires could be characterized only after the peak T cell response. Reportedly, almost half of the unique spike-specific TCRs recognized epitopes lying outside the regions that are mutated in the B.1.351 and B.1.1.7 variants. Conclusions about previously exposed vaccinees were limited because only a handful of AZD1222 recipients were SARS-CoV-2 seropositive at baseline. The vaccine-associated CD4 TCRs covered the entire spike protein, and the dominant responses fell in regions 160-218 and 743-854. The 56-69-year group was small, and its depth increase did not reach significance, likely because of low power. Most participants were white British and females outnumbered males, and the authors suggested that clonal diversity may have been underestimated.

The CDR3 holds 12 amino acids from the cysteine to the phenylalanine. Only the CDR3 region is kept as DNA, spanning 36 bases read in frame from base 1. Trimming costs V 6 bases and J 4 bases, and their ends lie 11 bases apart. Reading the germline V gene gives CDR1 SQVTM and CDR2 ANQGSEA. With respect to this clone: This clone's antigen is unknown. Base-call qualities are not available, and no considerably larger clone is one nucleotide away.

The CDR3 regions of human TCRbeta chains were subjected to immunosequencing. On the study's bioinformatics: TCRs in the repertoires were matched against a reference library of SARS-CoV-2-specific TCRs that had been generated with the MIRA antigen-specificity platform. Breadth meant the fraction of unique TCRs that were SARS-CoV-2-associated, whereas depth meant the fraction of total T cells that were SARS-CoV-2-associated. Each spike-specific TCR was assigned to its reactive spike region and to a CD4 or CD8 class using the MIRA data. Log10-transformed breadth and depth values were compared by one-way ANOVA with Sidak's multiple comparisons tests. TCRdb provides this immuneACCESS table in a form limited to in-frame rearrangements. Some clones are lacking; in checked studies, under half of them reflect an unresolved V gene, and why the rest are absent is not known. V and J calls plus clone size are reproduced from that table; the DNA served to infer D and trimming. The sample records approximately 130,000 clones, roughly 93% of which are singletons. The ten largest account for around 3.1% of the sample.

What this sample's time point label stands for: baseline before first vaccination. The vaccinee samples were drawn from two UK trials, COV001 and COV002, one of which was a single-blind randomized controlled phase 2/3 trial testing AZD1222 (ChAdOx1 nCoV-19) in healthy adults. For TCRbeta chain sequencing, PBMC samples were collected from trial participants at day 0 and at day 28 after the second dose. The input for sequencing was peripheral blood, taken on day 0 of AZD1222 vaccination. The receptor's source is an adult in good health. This chain joins TRBV29-1 to TRBJ2-3; no D segment can be confidently identified. The CDR3 region: CSVARQADTQYF. DNA sequence: TGCAGCGTCGCTCGGCAGGCAGATACGCAGTATTTT.